This T cell receptor (beta chain) was sequenced for a study of cytotoxic CD8 clonotypes in ibrutinib-treated CLL. Study context: Partial responses totalled approximately 25 and complete responses 2; after median about six years, 14 remained remitted and about 12 progressed. Following a median around 13 months of treatment, with a range of 6 to 36, response samples were taken. Notes on the study in general: Baseline values of clonality outstripped age-matched healthy donors and followed circulating CD8+ T-cell counts.

About this clone: The antigen is not known.

Germline CDR1 reads SEHNR; CDR2 reads FQNEAQ (reference sequence). Trimming left V 5 bases short and J 4 bases short, with 14 bases between. The CDR3 contains 14 residues. Method: immunoSEQ multiplex PCR; TCRdb's copy keeps in-frame clones and lacks some. The sample comprises about 130,000 clones, around 80% of which are singletons, and over 10% rests with the top ten. The chain joins TRBV7-9 to TRBJ1-1, with D tentatively TRBD1 (6 bases). Sequenced here: PBMCs, sampled after 12 months of ibrutinib treatment. The receptor was isolated from a human donor with chronic lymphocytic leukemia. CDR3 protein: CASSKQGGGTEAFF. The CDR3 DNA reads as TGTGCCAGCAGCAAACAGGGAGGGGGCACTGAAGCTTTCTTT.